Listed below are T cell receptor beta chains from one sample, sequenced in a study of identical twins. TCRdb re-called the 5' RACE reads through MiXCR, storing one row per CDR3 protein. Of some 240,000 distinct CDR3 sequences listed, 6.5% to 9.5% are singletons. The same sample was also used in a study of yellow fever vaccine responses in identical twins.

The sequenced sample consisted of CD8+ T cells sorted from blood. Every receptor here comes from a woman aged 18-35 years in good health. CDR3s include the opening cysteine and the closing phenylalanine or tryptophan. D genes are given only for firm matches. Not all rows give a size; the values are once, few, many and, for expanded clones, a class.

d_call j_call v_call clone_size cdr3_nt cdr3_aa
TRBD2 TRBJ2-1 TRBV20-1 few TGCAGTGCTATAAGACGACTGACGGGTGTTGGCGGGAGGGGCCACAATGAGCAGTTCTTC CSAIRRLTGVGGRGHNEQFF
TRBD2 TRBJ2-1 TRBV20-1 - TGCAGTGCTCTGGGACTAGCGGGGCCCAATGAGCAGTTCTTC CSALGLAGPNEQFF
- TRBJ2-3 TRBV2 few TGTGCCAGCAGTGATTATTACGATTTTCCGCAGGGGACCCTCACAGATACGCAGTATTTT CASSDYYDFPQGTLTDTQYF
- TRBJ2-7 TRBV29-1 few TGCAGCGTTAGACTAGGGTCCTACGAGCAGTACTTC CSVRLGSYEQYF
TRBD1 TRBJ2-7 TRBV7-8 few TGTGCCAGCAGCTCCGACAGGGGAGCTGACGAGCAGTACTTC CASSSDRGADEQYF
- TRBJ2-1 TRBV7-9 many TGTGCCAGCAGCTTAGGTCCCCATAGCTACAATGAGCAGTTCTTC CASSLGPHSYNEQFF
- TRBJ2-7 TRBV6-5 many TGTGCCAGCAGTTACGCAGGGGAGGGATACGAGCAGTACTTC CASSYAGEGYEQYF
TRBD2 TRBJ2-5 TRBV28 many TGTGCCAGCAGTTTCCCGGCCCGGGGGGGCCTAGATGAAGAGACCCAGTACTTC CASSFPARGGLDEETQYF
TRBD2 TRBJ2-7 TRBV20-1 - TGCAGTGCTCAATGGGGGGGTGCCTACGAGCAGTACTTC CSAQWGGAYEQYF
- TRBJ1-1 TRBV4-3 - TGCGCCAGCAGCCAAGATTGGAAGGGTAGCACTGAAGCTTTCTTT CASSQDWKGSTEAFF
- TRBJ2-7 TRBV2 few TGTGCCAGCCTCATAGGCTCCTACGAGCAGTACTTC CASLIGSYEQYF
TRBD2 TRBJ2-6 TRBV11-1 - TGTGCCAGCAGCTTCCTGCGGGAGACCGCGGATTCTGGGGCCAACGTCCTGACTTTC CASSFLRETADSGANVLTF
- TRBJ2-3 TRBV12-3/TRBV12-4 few TGTGCCAGCATCTTAAGGAACTTCGATACAGATACGCAGTATTTT CASILRNFDTDTQYF
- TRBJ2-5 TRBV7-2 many TGTGCCAGCATTCTGGAGGGAGGACCCCAAGAGACCCAGTACTTC CASILEGGPQETQYF
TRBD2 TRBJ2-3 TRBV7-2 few TGTGCCAGCAGCACGGGGACTAGCGGGAGGATAGATACGCAGTATTTT CASSTGTSGRIDTQYF
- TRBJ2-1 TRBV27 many TGTGCCAGCAGTCTCTTGGGGGGCAATGAGCAGTTCTTC CASSLLGGNEQFF
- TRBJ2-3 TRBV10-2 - TGCGCCAGGGCGGAGGGCCGCACAGATACGCAGTATTTT CARAEGRTDTQYF
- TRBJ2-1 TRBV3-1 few TGTGCCAGCAGCCAAGAATCAGGTTGGAGCTCCTACAATGAGCAGTTCTTC CASSQESGWSSYNEQFF
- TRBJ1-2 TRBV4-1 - TGCGCCAGCAGCCAAGCCCAGACTAACTATGGCTACACCTTC CASSQAQTNYGYTF
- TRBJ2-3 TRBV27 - TGTGCCAGCAGTTTTTTTGGGGTCATGGATACGCAGTATTTT CASSFFGVMDTQYF
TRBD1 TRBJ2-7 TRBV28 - TGTGCCAGCAAAGTTCCGGGACAGGGTGTCTACGAGCAGTACTTC CASKVPGQGVYEQYF
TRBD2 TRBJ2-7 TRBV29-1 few TGCAGCGTGTACGTACTAGCGGGAGGTTCCGAGCAGTACTTC CSVYVLAGGSEQYF
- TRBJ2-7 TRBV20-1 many TGCAGTGCTAGAGCTTTGCACAGCCCTAGCGAGCAGTACTTC CSARALHSPSEQYF
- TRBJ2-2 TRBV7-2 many TGTGCCAGCAGCCCCCCATTGAGCGGGGAGCTGTTTTTT CASSPPLSGELFF
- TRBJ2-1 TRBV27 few TGTGCCAGCAGTTTAGTTATGGGCGAGCAGTTCTTC CASSLVMGEQFF
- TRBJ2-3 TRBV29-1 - TGCAGCGTTCGTATCGGGTTGGAGGGGACAGATACGCAGTATTTT CSVRIGLEGTDTQYF
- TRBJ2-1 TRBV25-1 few TGTGCCAGCAGTGAATATATAGGCGGGAATGAGCAGTTCTTC CASSEYIGGNEQFF
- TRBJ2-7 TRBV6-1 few TGTGCCAGCAGCCCCGGGACAGCCCTACGGGGGGACGAGCAGTACTTC CASSPGTALRGDEQYF
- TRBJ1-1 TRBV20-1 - TGCAGTGCTAGAGATATAGACGGCGTCGAATTGAACACTGAAGCTTTCTTT CSARDIDGVELNTEAFF
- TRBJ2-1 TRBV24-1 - TGTGCCACCAGTGAGCCACTAGACAATGAGCAGTTCTTC CATSEPLDNEQFF
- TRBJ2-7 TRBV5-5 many TGTGCCAGCAGCTTAGGGTTTGATTCCTACGAGCAGTACTTC CASSLGFDSYEQYF
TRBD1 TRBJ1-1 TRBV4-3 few TGCGCCAGCAGCCAAGATCGGGGGACAGGGGGCTACACTGAAGCTTTCTTT CASSQDRGTGGYTEAFF
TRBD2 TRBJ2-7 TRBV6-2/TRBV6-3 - TGTGCCAGCGGAAGCGGGGGGCCCACCTACGAGCAGTACTTC CASGSGGPTYEQYF
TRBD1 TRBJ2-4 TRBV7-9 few TGTGCCAGGCGGACAGGGAAGTACTTC CARRTGKYF
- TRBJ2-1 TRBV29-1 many TGCAGCGTTACCACGGGGTCCTACAATGAGCAGTTCTTC CSVTTGSYNEQFF
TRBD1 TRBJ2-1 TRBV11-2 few TGTGCCAGCAGCACTTCGTCTCCGGGACAGGGTTGGGCTGGTGAGCAGTTCTTC CASSTSSPGQGWAGEQFF